This entry lists 11 T cell receptor beta chains sequenced from one sample in a study of cytomegalovirus exposure and HLA in healthy donors. Vbeta (60) and Jbeta (13) primers were used in the PCR. The protocol was immunoSEQ multiplex PCR, while the TCRdb copy is restricted to in-frame clones and leaves out a portion. The table records roughly 200,000 clones, roughly 80% of them present only once. Specimen: PBMCs. Receptor source: a man under 40 in good health and CMV-seronegative.

The chain employs TRBV4-3 and TRBJ2-3; 8 bases line up with TRBD2. The germline V gene has CDR1 LGHNA and CDR2 YSLEER. The trim removed 2 bases at V and 6 bases at J, leaving 4 bases unmatched. This CDR3 is 14 amino acids long. The CDR3 here is CASSQRGGSDTQYF. The CDR3 bases are TGCGCCAGCAGCCAACGGGGGGGGTCCGATACGCAGTATTTT.

This chain joins TRBV28 and TRBJ1-2; 8 nucleotides align to TRBD1. Trimming removed 5 bases from V and 9 bases from J; junction bases left unmatched: 11. Germline V lookup: CDR1 MDHEN, CDR2 SYDVKM. CDR3 length: 14 amino acids. The CDR3 DNA sequence: TGTGCCAGCAGTCCCCCCCGGACAGGGTATCGCTACACCTTC. Translation gives CASSPPRTGYRYTF.

This chain uses TRBV28 with TRBJ2-7, with 7 bases identical to TRBD1. Germline V gene data show CDR1 as MDHEN and CDR2 as SYDVKM. This CDR3 is 13 amino acids long. J was trimmed by 4 bases and V by 2 bases; bases with no gene match: 2. CDR3 DNA sequence: TGTGCCAGCAGTTTACTGACAGGGTACGAGCAGTACTTC. This sequence encodes CASSLLTGYEQYF. Complete variable domain (other parts from reference TRBV28 and TRBJ2-7): DVKVTQSSRYLVKRTGEKVFLECVQDMDHENMFWYRQDPGLGLRLIYFSYDVKMKEKGDIPEGYSVSREKKERFSLILESASTNQTSMYLCASSLLTGYEQYFGPGTRLTVT.

This clone showed up just a few times. Compared with germline, one end of the junction differs, possibly owing to a read error. The V and J genes are TRBV28 and TRBJ1-6; D possibly corresponds to TRBD1 (5 bases). Germline assignment: CDR1 MDHEN and CDR2 SYDVKM. The CDR3 has 16 residues. The CDR3 DNA reads TGTGCCAGCAGTTTATTTGGGGCGGCCTATAATTCACCCCTCCTCTTT. Its translation: CASSLFGAAYNSPLLF.

The chain has TRBV5-8 and TRBJ2-7; D may be TRBD2 (6 bases). V was trimmed by 2 bases and J by 3 bases, leaving 9 bases between them. Germline CDR1 is SGHTS and CDR2 is YDEGEE. The CDR3 spans 13 residues. The CDR3 is CASSFRRGYEQYF. The CDR3 DNA reads TGTGCCAGCAGCTTTCGGCGGGGCTACGAGCAGTACTTC.

The chain links TRBV10-1 to TRBJ2-1, with a tentative D call TRBD2 (7 bases). This CDR3 contains 15 residues. Trimming cost V 0 bases and J 10 bases, with 16 bases left between them. CDR1 and CDR2 (germline): WNHNN, SYGVQD (reference sequence). For the CDR3, the DNA is TGCGCCAGCAGTGAGTCGCATCGGGGGGCCCTCGAGCAGTTCTTC. Amino acids: CASSESHRGALEQFF.

V gene TRBV6-5 combines with J gene TRBJ2-3; 7 nucleotides line up with TRBD1. The CDR3 consists of 14 residues. With 5 bases clipped from V and 0 bases from J, the junction kept 2 bases outside the gene matches. The germline gives CDR1 MNHEY, CDR2 SVGAGI. CDR3 DNA: TGTGCCAGCAGTCGACAGGGCAGCACAGATACGCAGTATTTT. Its translation: CASSRQGSTDTQYF.

This clone was seen only a few times. This chain joins TRBV6-5 and TRBJ2-3; 9 nucleotides line up with TRBD1. The CDR3 extends over 12 amino acids. Germline assignment: CDR1 MNHEY and CDR2 SVGAGI. The trim removed 6 bases at V and 11 bases at J, leaving 6 bases unmatched. The CDR3 region has the DNA TGTGCCAGCAGGACGGAGACAGGGGGGCAGTATTTT. This encodes CASRTETGGQYF.

This rearrangement joins TRBV7-2 to TRBJ2-5, with D unclear. CDR1 is SGHTA, CDR2 FQGNSA, per germline. V was cut by 4 bases and J by 1 base, with 4 bases left in between. This CDR3 comprises 12 residues. CDR3 DNA: TGTGCCAGCAGCTCCGTCCAAGAGACCCAGTACTTC. Protein: CASSSVQETQYF.

The chain joins TRBV6-1 to TRBJ2-6, with a possible D match to TRBD1 (5 bases). CDR3 length: 15 residues. The V gene's germline CDR1 is MNHNS and CDR2 SASEGT. Trimming removed 6 bases at V and 0 bases at J, with 9 bases between. The CDR3 loop reads CASRTGHSGANVLTF. The CDR3 nucleotides read TGTGCCAGCAGAACAGGCCACTCTGGGGCCAACGTCCTGACTTTC.

The chain couples TRBV5-6 to TRBJ1-2; TRBD1 matches at 7 bases. CDR3 length equals 14 residues. The junction had 5 bases not matched to a gene; V was cut back by 2 bases and J by 4 bases. Per germline, CDR1 SGHDT and CDR2 YYEEEE. In DNA form, the CDR3 reads TGTGCCAGCAGCTTAGGGACAGCCGTCTATGGCTACACCTTC. Protein sequence: CASSLGTAVYGYTF. Filled out from reference TRBV5-6 and TRBJ1-2, the complete variable domain reads DAGVTQSPTHLIKTRGQQVTLRCSPKSGHDTVSWYQQALGQGPQFIFQYYEEEERQRGNFPDRFSGHQFPNYSSELNVNALLLGDSALYLCASSLGTAVYGYTFGSGTRLTVV.